This paragraph reports one TCR beta chain. This CDR3 is built from 14 residues. Per the germline V gene, CDR1 is LGHNA and CDR2 is YSLEER. TCRdb reanalyzed the 5' RACE reads, giving one entry per CDR3 protein sequence and no DNA. The sample holds fewer than 450,000 distinct CDR3 sequences. The data are from a study of monozygotic twins with inflammatory bowel disease. Material: blood. The receptor was derived from a human donor with ulcerative colitis or Crohn's disease, or a healthy co-twin of an affected twin (not recorded which). The chain couples TRBV4-3 to TRBJ2-7. The CDR3 reads CASSQDLIDHEQYF.